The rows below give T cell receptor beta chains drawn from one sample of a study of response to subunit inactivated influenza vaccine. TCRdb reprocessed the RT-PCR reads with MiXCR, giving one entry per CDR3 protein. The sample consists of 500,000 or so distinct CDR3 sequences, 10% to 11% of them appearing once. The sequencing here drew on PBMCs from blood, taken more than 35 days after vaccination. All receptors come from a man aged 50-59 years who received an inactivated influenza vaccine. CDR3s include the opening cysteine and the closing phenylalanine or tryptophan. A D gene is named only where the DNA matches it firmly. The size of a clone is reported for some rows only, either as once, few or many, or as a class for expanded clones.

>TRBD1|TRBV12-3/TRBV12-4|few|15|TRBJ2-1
TGTGCCAGCAGACGACAGGGGCACTCCTACAATGAGCAGTTCTTC
CASRRQGHSYNEQFF
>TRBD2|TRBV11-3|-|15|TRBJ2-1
TGTGCCAGCAGCTTAGCGGGAGGGGCGGGGAATGAGCAGTTCTTC
CASSLAGGAGNEQFF
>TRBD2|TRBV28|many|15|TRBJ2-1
TGTGCCAGCAGACCCGGAATAGCGGGAGGCAATGAGCAGTTCTTC
CASRPGIAGGNEQFF
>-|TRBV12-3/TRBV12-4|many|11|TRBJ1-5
TGTGCCAGCAGTTCGGGTCAGCCCCAGCATTTT
CASSSGQPQHF
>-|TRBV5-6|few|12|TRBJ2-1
TGTGCCAGCAGCTCACGAACCCGTGAGCAGTTCTTC
CASSSRTREQFF
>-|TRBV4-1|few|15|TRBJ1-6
TGCGCCAGCAGCCAAGTACATCCAGGGAATTCACCCCTCCACTTT
CASSQVHPGNSPLHF
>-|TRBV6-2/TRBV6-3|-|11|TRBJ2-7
TGTGCCAGCAGCCGATTGAGCGAGCAGTACTTC
CASSRLSEQYF
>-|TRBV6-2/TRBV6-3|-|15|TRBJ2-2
TGTGCCAGCAGCTGGACCAGGGTCAGCACCGGGGAGCTGTTTTTT
CASSWTRVSTGELFF
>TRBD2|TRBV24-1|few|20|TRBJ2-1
TGTGCCACCAGTGGGGCGACCCCATCCCGGACTAGCGGGCTTTGGGATGAGCAGTTCTTC
CATSGATPSRTSGLWDEQFF
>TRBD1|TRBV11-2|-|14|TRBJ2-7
TGTGCCAGCAGCCCAACGTCGGCAGGGGGCGAGCAGTACTTC
CASSPTSAGGEQYF
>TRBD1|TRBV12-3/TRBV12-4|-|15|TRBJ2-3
TGTGCCAGCATGGGGACAGGATTCTCCACAGATACGCAGTATTTT
CASMGTGFSTDTQYF